Each of the 12 T cell receptor beta chains below was sequenced from the same sample in a study of breast tumors, draining lymph nodes, adjacent tissues. TCRdb re-called the multiplex PCR reads with MiXCR, one entry per CDR3 protein. Here the sample spans approximately 140,000 distinct CDR3 sequences, around a third being singletons. Samples came from axillary lymph nodes draining the breast cancer. The sequenced sample consisted of axillary lymph node tissue. Every receptor here comes from a female donor with breast cancer. Some clones in this sample may be carry-over from other donors' samples.

The chain combines TRBV7-2 with TRBJ2-3, with 15 bases lining up with TRBD2. The CDR3 totals 18 residues. Germline CDR1 is SGHTA and CDR2 is FQGNSA. V lost 7 bases and J lost 9; bases outside the gene matches: 17. CDR3 coding DNA: TGTGCCAGCAACGTAGGGCCCGGGACTAGCGGGGGGCCTCGGACGCAGTATTTT. It is translated as CASNVGPGTSGGPRTQYF.

Many counts were recorded for this clonotype. A much larger clone differs from this one at a single base, so this may be a read error. This chain connects TRBV20-1 to TRBJ2-7; D call uncertain. The CDR3 is made up of 13 amino acids. Germline V gene data show CDR1 as DFQATT and CDR2 as SNEGSKA (reference sequence). DNA of the CDR3: TGCAGTGCTCCCCCCGCAGACTCCTACGCGCAGTACTTC. Its protein product is CSAPPADSYAQYF.

This clonotype was seen many times. The CDR3 DNA sequence: TGTGCCAGCAGCTTAGAATGGACAGGGCGCCTCGAAGAGACCCAGTACTTC. Amino acid sequence: CASSLEWTGRLEETQYF. V gene TRBV11-2 combines with J gene TRBJ2-5, with 8 bases fitting TRBD1. Germline trimming cut 0 bases from V and 3 bases from J; bases unmatched to any gene: 9. CDR3 length: 17 residues. Germline CDR1 and CDR2: SGHAT and FQNNGV.

This clonotype was detected only a few times. A much larger clone lies a single base off, so this may be a read error. The rearrangement joins TRBV13 to TRBJ1-2; D call uncertain. The CDR3 sequence is 14 residues long. Trimming took off 5 bases at V and 2 bases at J, with 12 bases between the two ends. The germline V gene encodes CDR1 PRHDT and CDR2 FYEKMQ (reference sequence). CDR3 nucleotides: TGTGCCAGCAGCCGTCCCCGAGGGAACTATGGCTACACCTTC. Translation: CASSRPRGNYGYTF.

This clonotype was counted at least ten times. This chain connects TRBV7-8 to TRBJ2-3; 10 positions match TRBD2. This CDR3 comprises 17 residues. Germline CDR1 is SGHVS and CDR2 is FQNEAQ. The V segment lost 0 bases and the J segment 4 bases; nucleotides outside the gene matches: 7. CDR3 region: CASSLAPGLAVADTQYF. CDR3 sequence (DNA): TGTGCCAGCAGCTTAGCACCCGGACTAGCGGTCGCAGATACGCAGTATTTT.

Comment on this clonotype: Here the CDR3 omits its conserved ending phenylalanine or tryptophan, so a read error is the likely source. This chain joins TRBV6-5 and TRBJ2-7; possibly TRBD2 for D (5 bases). Germline V CDR1 and CDR2: MNHEY, SVGAGI. Deletions cut 5 bases from V and 0 bases from J, with 20 bases between. The length of the CDR3 is 17 residues. As DNA, the CDR3 is TGTGCCAGCAGTCAAGCGCAAGAGGGTTGGCTCTCCTACGAGCAGTACCTC. Residues: CASSQAQEGWLSYEQYL.

This clonotype appeared a single time. This may come from a read error, since a much larger clone is one base off. CDR3 coding DNA: TGTGCCAGCAGTTTCCGGGGGAATAATGAAGAACTGTTTTTT. Residues: CASSFRGNNEELFF. The chain recombines TRBV2 with TRBJ1-4; TRBD1 is a possible D gene (5 bases). Germline lookup yields CDR1 SNHLY and CDR2 FYNNEI. There are 14 residues in the CDR3.

This clonotype has ten or more counts. The chain employs TRBV4-1 and TRBJ1-6; D is unclear. V lost 8 bases, J lost 4 bases, and 12 bases lay in between. Per the germline V gene, CDR1 is MGHRA and CDR2 is YSYEKL. The length of the CDR3 is 14 residues. The CDR3 protein is CASGPGRYNSPLHF. The CDR3 nucleotides are TGCGCCAGCGGCCCAGGACGGTATAATTCACCCCTCCACTTT.

In the case of this clonotype: A much more abundant neighbour one base away suggests this may be a read error. The rearrangement joins TRBV6-1 to TRBJ2-2, with TRBD2 identical over 7 bases. The CDR3 spans 13 residues. The germline V gene encodes CDR1 MNHNS and CDR2 SASEGT. Trimming took 11 bases from V and 4 from J; bases not matched to a gene: 7. In nucleotides, the CDR3 is TGTGCCCTCAGGCCGGGGGGCACCGGGGAGCTGTTTTTT. Translation gives CALRPGGTGELFF.

The table lists this clonotype with many counts. The J gene is TRBJ2-2, the V gene TRBV2, with D possibly called TRBD1 or TRBD2 (5 bases each). CDR1 is SNHLY, CDR2 FYNNEI, per germline. Trimming cost V 8 bases and J 4 bases, with 8 bases left between them. This CDR3 region has 12 residues. Written as DNA, the CDR3 is TGTGCCAGCGCAGGGACCACCGGGGAGCTGTTTTTT. Translating gives CASAGTTGELFF.

The genes are TRBV19 and TRBJ2-1; 10 nucleotides agree with TRBD1. V lost 3 bases to trimming and J lost 8 bases; unmatched junction nucleotides: 4. Germline V gives CDR1 LNHDA, CDR2 SQIVND (reference sequence). The CDR3 totals 14 residues. Written as DNA, the CDR3 is TGTGCCAGTAGTATCCAGACAGGGGGCGATGAGCAGTTCTTC. Translation gives CASSIQTGGDEQFF.

In its sample, this clonotype is medium-sized (0.01 to 0.1%). The chain combines TRBV29-1 with TRBJ2-1, with 15 bases lining up with TRBD2. The V gene's germline CDR1 is SQVTM and CDR2 ANQGSEA. The junction had 8 bases not matched to a gene; V was cut back by 7 bases and J by 13 bases. The CDR3 consists of 13 residues. The CDR3 loop reads CSAAGTSGGPQFF. CDR3 sequence (DNA): TGCAGCGCCGCGGGGACTAGCGGGGGGCCCCAGTTCTTC.